The clone carrying this T cell receptor beta chain was detected many times. What it binds is unknown. Germline V CDR1 and CDR2: KGHSH, LQKENI. CDR3 size: 15 residues. The trim removed 3 bases at V and 4 bases at J, leaving 6 bases unmatched. The sample belongs to a study of breast tumors, draining lymph nodes, adjacent tissues. The study's findings and limits: Findings are consistent with lymph node origin and intratumoral expansion of most tumor T cells. Luminal-like breast cancer showed significantly higher tumor–nontumor repertoire similarity than basal-like. Tumor T cell lymph node origin was a supported hypothesis, not proven. Tumors had less TCR diversity than lymph nodes, more than nontumor tissue.

Axillary draining lymph nodes of breast cancer patients supplied the node samples. TCRdb passed the multiplex PCR reads through MiXCR, listing each CDR3 protein once. The data hold some 170,000 distinct CDR3 sequences, with roughly a third observed a single time. The V call is TRBV18, the J call TRBJ2-1; 7 positions match TRBD1. This TCR was recovered from a female donor with breast cancer. Some clones in this sample may be carry-over from other donors' samples. Input material: axillary lymph node tissue. The CDR3 bases are TGTGCCAGCTCACCGACGGGACAGCTATACAATGAGCAGTTCTTC. It is translated as CASSPTGQLYNEQFF.